The clone carrying this T cell receptor beta chain was detected a few times. The target antigen is unknown. Libraries for TCRalpha and TCRbeta carried sample barcodes and unique molecular identifiers via 5'RACE. TCRdb re-analysed the 5' RACE reads in MiXCR, keeping a single row per CDR3 protein. This sample has approximately 390,000 distinct CDR3 sequences, with roughly 15% found just once. This entry comes from a study of T-cell memory formation after mild COVID-19. The study's findings and limits: Cross-reactive memory appears to have joined, as suggested by some responding clones showing up in pre-infection memory. A balance of CD4 and CD8 characterized clones contracting day 15 to 85, whereas later expanders leaned CD4+. Largely, contracting CD4+ clones fell within CM and EM, and contracting CD8+ clones within EMRA.

The CDR3 length is 14 residues. The germline gives CDR1 DFQATT, CDR2 SNEGSKA (reference sequence). Trimming removed 6 bases at V and 7 bases at J, with 18 bases between. The chain links TRBV20-1 to TRBJ2-2; weak D call: TRBD1 (6 bases). This clonotype originated in a young man who had mild COVID-19 (a few samples of this study predate the infection). Cell type and time point are not known. The sample was PBMCs or a T cell subset sorted from them (not recorded which). CDR3 in DNA: TGCAGTGCCAGACAGGCCCGGGAAGGCGGGGAGCTGTTTTTT. This codes for CSARQAREGGELFF.